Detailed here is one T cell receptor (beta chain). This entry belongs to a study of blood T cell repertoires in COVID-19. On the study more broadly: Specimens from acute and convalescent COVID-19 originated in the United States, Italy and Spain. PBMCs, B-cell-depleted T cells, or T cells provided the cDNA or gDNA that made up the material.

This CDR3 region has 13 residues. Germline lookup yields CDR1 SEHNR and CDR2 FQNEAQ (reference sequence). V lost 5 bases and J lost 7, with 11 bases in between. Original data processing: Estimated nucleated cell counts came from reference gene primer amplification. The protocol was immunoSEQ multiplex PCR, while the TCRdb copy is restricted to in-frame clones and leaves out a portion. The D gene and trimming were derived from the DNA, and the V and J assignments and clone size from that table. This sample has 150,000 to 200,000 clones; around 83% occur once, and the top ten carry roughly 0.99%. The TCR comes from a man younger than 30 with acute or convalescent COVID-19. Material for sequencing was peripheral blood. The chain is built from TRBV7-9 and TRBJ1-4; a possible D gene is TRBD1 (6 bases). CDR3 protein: CASSRGQIEKLFF. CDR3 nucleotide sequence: TGTGCCAGCAGCCGTGGACAGATTGAAAAACTGTTTTTT.